The 10 T cell receptor beta chains presented below share a single source sample, sequenced in a study of T cell clonality in common variable immunodeficiency. Findings and caveats of the study: Fewer deletions and N-nucleotide insertions were reportedly seen in common variable immunodeficiency TCR beta sequences.

No antigen has been assigned to these receptors. Produced via immunoSEQ multiplex PCR; TCRdb's table is partial and in-frame only. The sample has some 19,000 clones, none seen only once. The specimen sequenced was peripheral blood mononuclear cells. These receptor sequences come from a human donor with common variable immunodeficiency.

This clone occurred a few times. The read ends 3 residues early relative to the CDR3; the germline J gene fills the gap. The chain links TRBV20-1 to TRBJ2-3; the D gene is possibly TRBD1 (6 bases). The CDR3 loop spans 15 amino acids. Trimming took 4 bases from V and 4 from J, leaving 18 bases between them. Germline values: CDR1 DFQATT, CDR2 SNEGSKA (reference sequence). The covered CDR3 bases are TGCAGTGCTATCACCCGACAGGCAGGATCAGATACG. Its protein is CSAITRQAGSDT. The CDR3, in full, reads CSAITRQAGSDTQYF.

The part of the CDR3 DNA that was read is TGTGCCAGCTCACCAACCGACAGGGGGCGGATATCAGGCTACGAG. Protein product: CASSPTDRGRISGYE. The whole CDR3 sequence reads CASSPTDRGRISGYEQYF. V gene TRBV18 combines with J gene TRBJ2-7; 10 bases are shared with TRBD1. The read ends 3 residues early relative to the CDR3; the germline J gene fills the gap. Germline trimming cut 2 bases from V and 3 bases from J; bases unmatched to any gene: 13. Germline assignment: CDR1 KGHSH and CDR2 LQKENI. This CDR3 has 18 residues.

Remarks on this clone: With the read ending 3 residues before the CDR3 end, the germline J gene is used to fill in that end. This chain connects TRBV7-2 to TRBJ2-1, with 11 nucleotides matching TRBD1. The CDR3 sequence is 15 residues long. V lost 3 bases and J lost 4; bases outside the gene matches: 2. Germline CDR1 and CDR2: SGHTA and FQGNSA. The CDR3 DNA, read in part, is TGTGCCAGCAGCTTGGACAGGGGGCGGTACAATGAG. Translated, it gives CASSLDRGRYNE. The CDR3 in its entirety is CASSLDRGRYNEQFF.

About this clone itself: The read falls 3 residues short of the CDR3 end, and the missing part is taken from the germline J gene. The V gene is TRBV19, the J gene TRBJ2-1; 9 bases fit TRBD2. Losses at the gene ends were 3 bases for V and 9 bases for J; bases not matched to a gene: 18. The V gene's germline CDR1 is LNHDA and CDR2 SQIVND (reference sequence). The CDR3 has 18 amino acids. Partial CDR3 DNA: TGTGCCAGTAGTATGTGGGTGGCGCTAGCGGGAACACAAATTGAG. It yields the protein CASSMWVALAGTQIE. The entire CDR3 protein is CASSMWVALAGTQIEQFF.

This clone was seen only a few times. The read gets to within 3 residues of the CDR3 end, and the germline J gene fills in the rest. The chain carries TRBV6-2 or TRBV6-3 and TRBJ2-2; D gene ambiguous. V lost 7 bases to trimming and J lost 8 bases, with 17 bases between them. From germline, CDR1 is MNHEY and CDR2 SVGEGT. CDR3 length: 14 residues. The sequenced part of the CDR3 DNA is TGTGCCAGCACTATAACTCGGTATTCTGGGGAG. It translates to CASTITRYSGE. The CDR3 reads in full as CASTITRYSGELFF.

The sample holds a few counts of this clone. The read stops 3 residues short of the end of the CDR3; the missing end is completed from the germline J gene. The V gene is TRBV30, the J gene TRBJ1-4, with D perhaps matching TRBD1 (5 bases). The germline V gene encodes CDR1 GTSNPN and CDR2 SVGIG (reference sequence). This CDR3 is 13 amino acids long. The V gene lost 0 bases and the J gene lost 8 bases, with 10 bases spanning the gap. CDR3 bases read: TGTGCCTGGAGTGTAGGGGTTGGGGAAAAA. Translation gives CAWSVGVGEK. From start to end, the CDR3 is CAWSVGVGEKLFF. The whole variable domain, remainder taken from reference TRBV30 and TRBJ1-4, is SQTIHQWPATLVQPVGSPLSLECTVEGTSNPNLYWYRQAAGRGLQLLFYSVGIGQISSEVPQNLSASRPQDRQFILSSKKLLLSDSGFYLCAWSVGVGEKLFFGSGTQLSVL.

Ten or more counts support this clone. Coverage ceases 3 residues before the CDR3 finishes, and the germline J gene fills in the end. V usage is TRBV11-3 and J usage is TRBJ2-7; 7 bases are a match to TRBD1. The ends lost 5 bases at V and 2 bases at J; junction bases unmatched: 3. This CDR3 has 13 amino acids. CDR1 is SGHNT, CDR2 YENEEA, per germline. The chain's CDR3 is CASSTGDPYEQYF. CDR3 DNA (partial): TGTGCCAGCAGCACAGGGGACCCCTACGAG.

To note about this clone: The read ends 3 residues shy of where the CDR3 ends; the end is completed using the germline J gene. The V gene is TRBV19, the J gene TRBJ2-5; D gene unclear. V lost 6 bases to trimming and J lost 5 bases, with 16 bases between them. This CDR3 contains 14 residues. Germline V lookup: CDR1 LNHDA, CDR2 SQIVND (reference sequence). This CDR3 reads CASSRRHLSETQYF. The CDR3 bases that were read are TGTGCCAGTAGCCGCAGACACCTTTCGGAGACC.

This clone was found many times. The CDR3 is cut off 3 residues early in the read; its end comes from the germline J gene. The chain is built from TRBV5-1 and TRBJ2-7; TRBD1 might be the D (5 bases). Germline CDR1 is SGHRS and CDR2 is YFSETQ. There are 16 residues in the CDR3. Trimming shortened V by 0 bases and J by 3 bases, and 16 bases separated the two germline ends. CDR3 DNA (partial): TGCGCCAGCAGCTTGGCCAAACAAGGGGTTGACTACGAG. The encoded protein is CASSLAKQGVDYE. The complete CDR3 reads CASSLAKQGVDYEQYF. Based on the CDR3 plus reference TRBV5-1 and TRBJ2-7, the full variable domain is KAGVTQTPRYLIKTRGQQVTLSCSPISGHRSVSWYQQTPGQGLQFLFEYFSETQRNKGNFPGRFSGRQFSNSRSEMNVSTLELGDSALYLCASSLAKQGVDYEQYFGPGTRLTVT.

Turning to this clone: Read coverage stops 3 residues before the CDR3 terminus; the germline J gene supplies the remainder. This rearrangement joins TRBV18 to TRBJ2-7; 7 positions agree with TRBD1. Germline CDR1 KGHSH, CDR2 LQKENI. Trimming cost V 3 bases and J 4 bases; bases outside gene matches: 3. This CDR3 is built from 13 residues. CDR3: CASSPQTGYEQYF. The CDR3 bases that were read are TGTGCCAGCTCACCTCAGACAGGGTACGAG.